This is a list of T cell receptor beta chains from one sample in a study of graft-versus-host responses after intestinal transplantation. For these receptors, no antigen is known. Using immunoSEQ multiplex PCR, the repertoire was profiled, and TCRdb retains in-frame clones only, with some absent. The top ten hold 7.6% of the sample, which has approximately 85,000 clones, 75% to 95% seen once. The sample in question was unstimulated CD8+ T cells sorted from spleen or lymph node cells, obtained before transplant. These TCRs come from a human donor who was the organ donor for an intestinal transplant. The CDR3 runs from the conserved cysteine through the conserved F or W. D genes are given only for firm matches. Part of the rows lack a size; the others show once, few, many or a class for expanded clones.

CDR3aa: CASSPRPAEQYF; CDR3nt: TGTGCCAGCAGTCCTAGGCCTGCCGAGCAGTACTTC; v_gene: TRBV27; j_gene: TRBJ2-7; d_gene: .; abundance: .
CDR3aa: CASSLTRQGNTEAFF; CDR3nt: TGTGCCAGCAGCTTAACGAGGCAGGGGAACACTGAAGCTTTCTTT; v_gene: TRBV7-3; j_gene: TRBJ1-1; d_gene: .; abundance: .
CDR3aa: CASSYYSGELFF; CDR3nt: TGTGCCAGCAGTTACTATTCCGGGGAGCTGTTTTTT; v_gene: TRBV6-5; j_gene: TRBJ2-2; d_gene: .; abundance: .
CDR3aa: CASSEFGNYGYTF; CDR3nt: TGTGCCAGCAGTGAATTTGGGAACTATGGCTACACCTTC; v_gene: TRBV2; j_gene: TRBJ1-2; d_gene: .; abundance: .
CDR3aa: CASSYQGRYTEAFF; CDR3nt: TGTGCCAGCAGTTATCAGGGCCGATACACTGAAGCTTTCTTT; v_gene: TRBV6-6; j_gene: TRBJ1-1; d_gene: .; abundance: .
CDR3aa: CASRHRSGIETQYF; CDR3nt: TGTGCCAGCAGACACCGTAGCGGGATAGAGACCCAGTACTTC; v_gene: TRBV7-9; j_gene: TRBJ2-5; d_gene: TRBD2; abundance: .
CDR3aa: CASSLSEQYEQYF; CDR3nt: TGTGCCAGCAGCTTATCAGAACAGTACGAGCAGTACTTC; v_gene: TRBV7-9; j_gene: TRBJ2-7; d_gene: .; abundance: once
CDR3aa: CASSDGFRQTFTDTQYF; CDR3nt: TGTGCCAGCAGTGATGGGTTCCGTCAGACTTTCACAGATACGCAGTATTTT; v_gene: TRBV2; j_gene: TRBJ2-3; d_gene: .; abundance: .
CDR3aa: CASRFLASSYEQYF; CDR3nt: TGTGCCAGCAGATTTCTAGCGAGCTCCTACGAGCAGTACTTC; v_gene: TRBV2; j_gene: TRBJ2-7; d_gene: .; abundance: .
CDR3aa: CASSLGLKLAGVQETQYF; CDR3nt: TGTGCCAGCAGCTTAGGATTAAAGCTAGCGGGGGTCCAAGAGACCCAGTACTTC; v_gene: TRBV7-2; j_gene: TRBJ2-5; d_gene: TRBD2; abundance: .
CDR3aa: CASSETGLEAFF; CDR3nt: TGTGCCAGCAGTGAGACAGGGTTGGAAGCTTTCTTT; v_gene: TRBV27; j_gene: TRBJ1-1; d_gene: TRBD1; abundance: .
CDR3aa: CSAWGTGELFF; CDR3nt: TGCAGCGCCTGGGGGACCGGGGAGCTGTTTTTT; v_gene: TRBV29-1; j_gene: TRBJ2-2; d_gene: .; abundance: once
CDR3aa: CASSLAGEVETQYF; CDR3nt: TGCGCCAGCAGCTTGGCGGGGGAGGTAGAGACCCAGTACTTC; v_gene: TRBV5-1; j_gene: TRBJ2-5; d_gene: .; abundance: .
CDR3aa: CASSSVQNTEAFF; CDR3nt: TGTGCCAGCAGCTCAGTCCAGAACACTGAAGCTTTCTTT; v_gene: TRBV5-4; j_gene: TRBJ1-1; d_gene: .; abundance: .
CDR3aa: CASSLISDQHTDTQYF; CDR3nt: TGTGCCAGCAGCTTAATCTCCGACCAACACACAGATACGCAGTATTTT; v_gene: TRBV7-9; j_gene: TRBJ2-3; d_gene: .; abundance: .
CDR3aa: CASSLAEGRETQYF; CDR3nt: TGCGCCAGCAGCTTGGCTGAGGGACGGGAGACCCAGTACTTC; v_gene: TRBV5-1; j_gene: TRBJ2-5; d_gene: .; abundance: .
CDR3aa: CASSPRTDQPQHF; CDR3nt: TGTGCCAGCAGTCCCCGGACAGATCAGCCCCAGCATTTT; v_gene: TRBV6-5; j_gene: TRBJ1-5; d_gene: .; abundance: .
CDR3aa: CAWTDVAYEKLFF; CDR3nt: TGTGCCTGGACCGATGTGGCTTATGAAAAACTGTTTTTT; v_gene: TRBV30; j_gene: TRBJ1-4; d_gene: .; abundance: once
CDR3aa: CASSLVPSGGGNEQFF; CDR3nt: TGCGCCAGCAGCTTGGTGCCTAGCGGGGGTGGGAATGAGCAGTTCTTC; v_gene: TRBV5-1; j_gene: TRBJ2-1; d_gene: TRBD2; abundance: .
CDR3aa: CASSDIGASSYEQYF; CDR3nt: TGTGCCAGCAGTGATATCGGGGCGAGCTCCTACGAGCAGTACTTC; v_gene: TRBV2; j_gene: TRBJ2-7; d_gene: .; abundance: .
CDR3aa: CASSGTRDTQYF; CDR3nt: TGCGCCAGCAGCGGGACTAGGGATACGCAGTATTTT; v_gene: TRBV5-1; j_gene: TRBJ2-3; d_gene: TRBD2; abundance: few
CDR3aa: CASSSGTSLFEQFF; CDR3nt: TGCGCCAGCAGTTCCGGGACTAGTTTATTTGAGCAGTTCTTC; v_gene: TRBV5-1; j_gene: TRBJ2-1; d_gene: TRBD2; abundance: .
CDR3aa: CASSKGGGTEAFF; CDR3nt: TGCGCCAGCAGCAAAGGGGGCGGAACTGAAGCTTTCTTT; v_gene: TRBV5-1; j_gene: TRBJ1-1; d_gene: TRBD1; abundance: .
CDR3aa: CASSSAGYNEQFF; CDR3nt: TGTGCCAGCAGTTCTGCAGGGTACAATGAGCAGTTCTTC; v_gene: TRBV27; j_gene: TRBJ2-1; d_gene: .; abundance: .
CDR3aa: CASSDGGSTDTQYF; CDR3nt: TGTGCCAGTAGTGATGGGGGAAGCACAGATACGCAGTATTTT; v_gene: TRBV19; j_gene: TRBJ2-3; d_gene: .; abundance: .
CDR3aa: CASRRGGTGEQEKLFF; CDR3nt: TGTGCCAGTAGACGAGGGGGGACAGGGGAGCAAGAAAAACTGTTTTTT; v_gene: TRBV19; j_gene: TRBJ1-4; d_gene: TRBD1; abundance: .
CDR3aa: CASSSGQGIYEQYF; CDR3nt: TGTGCCAGCAGTTCCGGACAGGGGATTTACGAGCAGTACTTC; v_gene: TRBV6-5; j_gene: TRBJ2-7; d_gene: TRBD1; abundance: .
CDR3aa: CASSLERWEGDTEAFF; CDR3nt: TGTGCCAGCAGCTTGGAGCGGTGGGAGGGGGACACTGAAGCTTTCTTT; v_gene: TRBV5-6; j_gene: TRBJ1-1; d_gene: .; abundance: .
CDR3aa: CASSMGTSGWADEQFF; CDR3nt: TGTGCCAGCAGCATGGGGACTAGCGGGTGGGCAGACGAGCAGTTCTTC; v_gene: TRBV11-3; j_gene: TRBJ2-1; d_gene: TRBD2; abundance: .
CDR3aa: CASSQDRVAVGANVLTF; CDR3nt: TGTGCCAGCAGTCAGGACAGGGTTGCCGTCGGGGCCAACGTCCTGACTTTC; v_gene: TRBV2; j_gene: TRBJ2-6; d_gene: TRBD1; abundance: .
CDR3aa: CASSAGLAGGQGDTQYF; CDR3nt: TGTGCCAGCAGCGCGGGACTAGCGGGGGGCCAAGGAGATACGCAGTATTTT; v_gene: TRBV9; j_gene: TRBJ2-3; d_gene: TRBD2; abundance: once
CDR3aa: CASSQDRLDDYEQYF; CDR3nt: TGTGCCAGCAGCCAAGATAGACTAGACGACTACGAGCAGTACTTC; v_gene: TRBV14; j_gene: TRBJ2-7; d_gene: .; abundance: .
CDR3aa: CASSEGTVFYEQYF; CDR3nt: TGTGCCAGCAGTGAAGGGACAGTGTTCTACGAGCAGTACTTC; v_gene: TRBV2; j_gene: TRBJ2-7; d_gene: .; abundance: .
CDR3aa: CASSPDSSGANVLTF; CDR3nt: TGTGCCAGCAGTCCCGACAGCTCTGGGGCCAACGTCCTGACTTTC; v_gene: TRBV28; j_gene: TRBJ2-6; d_gene: .; abundance: once
CDR3aa: CASTQGDGYTF; CDR3nt: TGTGCCAGCACTCAGGGGGATGGCTACACCTTC; v_gene: TRBV9; j_gene: TRBJ1-2; d_gene: TRBD1; abundance: .
CDR3aa: CASSFTGMSGELFF; CDR3nt: TGCGCCAGCAGCTTCACAGGGATGTCGGGGGAGCTGTTTTTT; v_gene: TRBV5-1; j_gene: TRBJ2-2; d_gene: .; abundance: .
CDR3aa: CASSEKWVGF; CDR3nt: TGTGCCAGCAGTGAAAAATGGGTGGGATTT; v_gene: TRBV6-5; j_gene: TRBJ1-4; d_gene: .; abundance: .
CDR3aa: CASSRGQGAGEQYF; CDR3nt: TGTGCCAGCAGCAGAGGACAGGGGGCAGGGGAGCAGTACTTC; v_gene: TRBV7-9; j_gene: TRBJ2-7; d_gene: TRBD1; abundance: .
CDR3aa: CASSSDSRAFREQYF; CDR3nt: TGTGCCAGCAGCTCCGACAGCAGGGCGTTTCGCGAGCAGTACTTC; v_gene: TRBV7-6; j_gene: TRBJ2-7; d_gene: .; abundance: .
CDR3aa: CASMERGDYNEQFF; CDR3nt: TGTGCCAGCATGGAGCGGGGGGACTACAATGAGCAGTTCTTC; v_gene: TRBV27; j_gene: TRBJ2-1; d_gene: TRBD2; abundance: .
CDR3aa: CASSQDEWGMLGYTF; CDR3nt: TGCGCCAGCAGCCAAGATGAATGGGGGATGCTCGGCTACACCTTC; v_gene: TRBV4-1; j_gene: TRBJ1-2; d_gene: .; abundance: .